This T cell receptor (beta chain) was identified in a study of technical replicates of blood from several donors. The CDR3 is 15 amino acids. V shed 8 bases, J shed 1 base, and the junction held 5 bases outside the gene matches. The germline V gene has CDR1 MNHEY and CDR2 SMNVEV (reference sequence). Produced via immunoSEQ multiplex PCR; TCRdb's table is partial and in-frame only. The sample carries about 15,000 clones, approximately 80% recorded once. The V call is TRBV27, the J call TRBJ2-2, with TRBD1 identical over 9 bases. The sample was PBMCs. The clonotype originates from a human donor in good health. The CDR3 is CASGQGIRNTGELFF. The CDR3 nucleotides read TGTGCCAGCGGACAGGGGATACGGAACACCGGGGAGCTGTTTTTT.